These 24 T cell receptor beta chains were sequenced from one sample in a study of high-grade serous ovarian cancer treatment subgroups. Tumor tissue was taken before any definitive surgery or chemotherapy was given. Repertoires were generated with immunoSEQ multiplex PCR, while TCRdb's copy carries only in-frame clones and drops some. The sample records approximately 17,000 clones, approximately 76% being singletons. Sequencing was carried out using tumor tissue. These receptors all come from a human donor with high-grade serous ovarian cancer.

The rearrangement uses TRBV28 and TRBJ1-2; 9 bases are shared with TRBD1. This CDR3 contains 13 residues. Germline V gene data show CDR1 as MDHEN and CDR2 as SYDVKM. The V gene end was trimmed by 6 bases and the J gene end by 7 bases; junction bases not matched to a gene: 6. The CDR3 loop reads CASRTGGRVGYTF. In DNA, the CDR3 is TGTGCCAGCAGAACAGGGGGCCGGGTTGGCTACACCTTC.

V gene TRBV5-6 combines with J gene TRBJ1-1; unclear D gene. Trimming removed 4 bases at V and 3 bases at J, with 10 bases between. The CDR3 has 13 amino acids. Germline lookup yields CDR1 SGHDT and CDR2 YYEEEE. CDR3 nucleotides: TGTGCCAGCAGCACCGATATTGACACTGAAGCTTTCTTT. Residues: CASSTDIDTEAFF.

The chain recombines TRBV6-4 with TRBJ2-3; 9 nucleotides align to TRBD2. The germline gives CDR1 MRHNA, CDR2 SNTAGT. The CDR3 length is 14 residues. After removal of 3 bases from V and 7 bases from J, the junction contained 5 bases not matched to a gene. In DNA, the CDR3 is TGTGCCAGCAGTGAAGGCGGGGGGGCCTATACGCAGTATTTT. It specifies CASSEGGGAYTQYF.

The V gene is TRBV18, the J gene TRBJ1-1; TRBD1 might be the D (5 bases). The germline V and J ends were trimmed by 2 bases and 4 bases, with 11 bases remaining between them. This CDR3 has 14 amino acids. Germline V lookup: CDR1 KGHSH, CDR2 LQKENI. DNA of the CDR3: TGTGCCAGCTCACCAGCGACTGGGGGCACTGAAGCTTTCTTT. Residues: CASSPATGGTEAFF.

V and J are TRBV30 and TRBJ2-7; TRBD1 or TRBD2 may be the D gene (6 bases each). The CDR3 has 14 amino acids. Per germline, CDR1 GTSNPN and CDR2 SVGIG (reference sequence). V lost 3 bases and J lost 4, with 16 bases in between. CDR3 loop: CAWSFRGVTYEQYF. The CDR3 coding sequence is TGTGCCTGGAGCTTTAGGGGGGTTACGTACGAGCAGTACTTC.

The chain joins TRBV29-1 to TRBJ1-2; TRBD1 agrees at 8 bases. CDR3 length: 14 residues. The J segment lost 7 bases and the V segment lost 2 bases, leaving 9 bases of the junction unmatched. Germline CDR1 SQVTM, CDR2 ANQGSEA. CDR3 coding DNA: TGCAGCGTTGAACCATGGGACAGGCCTGGTGGCTACACCTTC. Residues: CSVEPWDRPGGYTF.

This chain uses TRBV6-5 with TRBJ1-1; 8 bases align to TRBD1. The CDR3 is made up of 14 amino acids. CDR1 and CDR2 (germline): MNHEY, SVGAGI. The J segment lost 10 bases and the V segment lost 6 bases, leaving 13 bases of the junction unmatched. Here the CDR3 DNA reads TGTGCCAGCAGGTTAACTTCAGGGGGCTTGGGAGCTTTCTTT. Amino acids: CASRLTSGGLGAFF.

This clone was counted a few times. The chain links TRBV5-4 to TRBJ1-1; D is possibly TRBD1 (6 bases). Germline CDR1 reads SGHNT; CDR2 reads YYREEE (reference sequence). The CDR3 runs to 15 residues. V was cut by 3 bases and J by 5 bases, with 17 bases left in between. The CDR3 sequence: CASSSGRRGGTEAFF. CDR3 nucleotide sequence: TGTGCCAGCAGCTCGGGCAGGAGGGGGGGAACTGAAGCTTTCTTT.

V usage is TRBV7-8 and J usage is TRBJ2-7, with a possible D match to TRBD2 (5 bases). V was trimmed by 3 bases and J by 4 bases, leaving 13 bases between them. The CDR3 has 14 residues. Per germline, CDR1 SGHVS and CDR2 FQNEAQ. CDR3 sequence reads: CASSFRTSRYEQYF. The CDR3 DNA reads as TGTGCCAGCAGCTTCCGAACTAGTCGGTACGAGCAGTACTTC.

V usage is TRBV21-1 and J usage is TRBJ2-2; the listed D gene, TRBD1, was not tested against the DNA. TRBV21-1 counts as a pseudogene. CDR3 length: 14 amino acids. CDR3 nucleotides: TGTGCCAGTCGACAGGGGCCGAACACCGGGGAGCTGTTTTTT. Translation gives CASRQGPNTGELFF.

By proportion, this clone is medium-sized. This chain joins TRBV6-6 and TRBJ1-2, with D maybe TRBD1 (5 bases). V was trimmed by 5 bases and J by 4 bases, leaving 17 bases between them. Germline CDR1 MNHNY, CDR2 SVGAGI (reference sequence). This CDR3 spans 15 amino acids. CDR3 DNA: TGTGCCAGCAGTCCGGTGACGACAGCGGGCTATGGCTACACCTTC. This codes for CASSPVTTAGYGYTF.

This chain joins TRBV2 and TRBJ2-5; D possibly corresponds to TRBD1 (5 bases). CDR3 length: 12 amino acids. CDR1 is SNHLY and CDR2 is FYNNEI in the germline V gene. The V end was cut by 4 bases, the J end by 4 bases, with 7 bases between. This CDR3 reads CASSATVETQYF. CDR3 coding DNA: TGTGCCAGCAGTGCGACAGTAGAGACCCAGTACTTC.

V usage is TRBV11-2 and J usage is TRBJ2-1; D perhaps matches TRBD2 (6 bases). This CDR3 is 14 amino acids long. CDR1 and CDR2 from the germline V gene are SGHAT and FQNNGV. With 3 bases removed from V and 6 bases from J, the gap between germline ends came to 12 bases. CDR3 loop: CASSFAGFPNEQFF. CDR3 DNA: TGTGCCAGCAGCTTTGCGGGGTTCCCCAATGAGCAGTTCTTC.

The gene calls are TRBV6-5 and TRBJ1-1; TRBD1 aligns across 9 bases. The V segment lost 6 bases and the J segment 2 bases; nucleotides outside the gene matches: 4. This CDR3 region has 14 residues. The germline V gene encodes CDR1 MNHEY and CDR2 SVGAGI. The CDR3: CASRPQGANTEAFF. For the CDR3, the DNA is TGTGCCAGCAGGCCACAGGGGGCAAACACTGAAGCTTTCTTT.

The V gene is TRBV9, the J gene TRBJ1-6; D call uncertain. V was trimmed by 2 bases and J by 7 bases, leaving 4 bases between them. The CDR3 is 12 residues long. The V gene's germline CDR1 is SGDLS and CDR2 YYNGEE. The CDR3 loop reads CASSVMNSPLHF. Written as DNA, the CDR3 is TGTGCCAGCAGCGTCATGAATTCACCCCTCCACTTT.

The chain combines TRBV27 with TRBJ1-4, with a tentative D call TRBD1 (6 bases). The V gene's germline CDR1 is MNHEY and CDR2 SMNVEV (reference sequence). The CDR3 consists of 11 residues. With 6 bases removed from V and 7 bases from J, the gap between germline ends came to 6 bases. CDR3 protein: CASRTGEKLFF. The CDR3 DNA reads as TGTGCCAGCAGGACAGGTGAAAAACTGTTTTTT. The entire variable domain, with the rest obtained from reference TRBV27 and TRBJ1-4, is as follows: EAQVTQNPRYLITVTGKKLTVTCSQNMNHEYMSWYRQDPGLGLRQIYYSMNVEVTDKGDVPEGYKVSRKEKRNFPLILESPSPNQTSLYFCASRTGEKLFFGSGTQLSVL.

The chain combines TRBV6-1 with TRBJ1-2, with D tentatively TRBD1 (5 bases). V was trimmed by 5 bases and J by 8 bases, leaving 21 bases between them. Germline V gene data show CDR1 as MNHNS and CDR2 as SASEGT. The length of the CDR3 is 15 residues. For the CDR3, the DNA is TGTGCCAGCAGTCCCCGGGACTCACACAATGGGGGCTACACCTTC. Residues: CASSPRDSHNGGYTF.

The chain recombines TRBV9 with TRBJ2-6; D not resolved. This CDR3 contains 15 residues. Germline V CDR1 and CDR2: SGDLS, YYNGEE. Trimming left V 3 bases short and J 2 bases short, with 9 bases between. The CDR3 DNA is TGTGCCAGCAGCGCGAGAGTAGCTGGGGCCAACGTCCTGACTTTC. Translation: CASSARVAGANVLTF.

A few counts support this clone. The chain combines TRBV5-4 with TRBJ1-3; D is unresolved. V lost 1 base and J 4 bases, leaving 6 bases between the germline ends. Looked up from germline, CDR1 is SGHNT and CDR2 is YYREEE (reference sequence). The CDR3 runs 13 residues. CDR3 coding DNA: TGTGCCAGCAGCTTGAGAGAAGGAAACACCATATATTTT. It specifies CASSLREGNTIYF.

The rearrangement uses TRBV5-1 and TRBJ1-4; D remains ambiguous. Trimming took 0 bases from V and 8 from J, leaving 11 bases between them. The CDR3 is made up of 14 amino acids. Germline CDR1 and CDR2: SGHRS and YFSETQ. CDR3 sequence reads: CASSLASTEEKLFF. DNA for the CDR3: TGCGCCAGCAGCTTGGCCAGTACAGAGGAAAAACTGTTTTTT.

V and J are TRBV7-6 and TRBJ1-1, with D possibly matching TRBD1 (5 bases). The V gene lost 5 bases and the J gene lost 1 base, with 8 bases spanning the gap. Germline loops: CDR1 SGHVS, CDR2 FNYEAQ. This CDR3 spans 13 amino acids. CDR3 bases: TGTGCCAGCAGCAGAAGGGGGAACACTGAAGCTTTCTTT. The encoded protein is CASSRRGNTEAFF.

The DNA for the CDR3 is TGTGCCAGCAGTTACCTGAACAATGAGCAGTTCTTC. This translates into CASSYLNNEQFF. The chain is built from TRBV6-6 and TRBJ2-1, with unresolved D. V lost 2 bases and J 5 bases, leaving 4 bases between the germline ends. CDR3 length equals 12 residues. Germline CDR1 reads MNHNY; CDR2 reads SVGAGI (reference sequence).

The chain links TRBV20-1 to TRBJ2-1; D ambiguous. CDR1 is DFQATT and CDR2 is SNEGSKA in the germline V gene (reference sequence). CDR3 length: 10 residues. V gave up 6 bases and J gave up 15 bases, with 15 bases separating them. The CDR3: CSARTAIPFF. In nucleotides, the CDR3 is TGCAGTGCCCGAACGGCGATCCCGTTCTTC.

The V and J genes are TRBV6-5 and TRBJ1-1, with D hard to call. This CDR3 is built from 14 residues. The V gene lost 0 bases and the J gene lost 5 bases, with 10 bases spanning the gap. CDR1 is MNHEY and CDR2 is SVGAGI in the germline V gene. CDR3 protein: CASSYSITGTEAFF. The CDR3 DNA reads as TGTGCCAGCAGTTACTCGATTACGGGGACTGAAGCTTTCTTT.